This T cell receptor beta chain comes out of a study of cytomegalovirus exposure and HLA in healthy donors. Nominal health characterized the donors when sampled, though unrecorded immune exposures were likely. Germline CDR1 reads GTSNPN; CDR2 reads SVGIG (reference sequence). Trimming left V 2 bases short and J 3 bases short, with 10 bases between. There are 13 residues in the CDR3. 60 Vbeta and 13 Jbeta primers were used in PCR. Repertoires were generated with immunoSEQ multiplex PCR, while TCRdb's copy carries only in-frame clones and drops some. The profile shows 160,000 or so clones, roughly 80% of them singletons.

V gene TRBV30 combines with J gene TRBJ2-5; D remains unclear. Sample: PBMCs. This clonotype originated in a man aged 25-45 years in good health and CMV-seronegative. In DNA form, the CDR3 reads TGTGCCTGGAGTCTCGACGAGGAAGAGACCCAGTACTTC. Protein sequence: CAWSLDEEETQYF.